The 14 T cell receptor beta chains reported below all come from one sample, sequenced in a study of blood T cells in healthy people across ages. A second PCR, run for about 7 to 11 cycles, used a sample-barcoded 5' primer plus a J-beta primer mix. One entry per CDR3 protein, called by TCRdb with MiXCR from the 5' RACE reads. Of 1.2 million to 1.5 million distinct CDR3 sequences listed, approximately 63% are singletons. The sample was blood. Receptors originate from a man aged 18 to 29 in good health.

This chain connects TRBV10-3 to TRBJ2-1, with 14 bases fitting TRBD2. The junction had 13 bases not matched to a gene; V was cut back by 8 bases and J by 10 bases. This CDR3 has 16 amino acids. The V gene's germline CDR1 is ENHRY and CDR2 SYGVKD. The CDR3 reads CAIGSSGTSGRNEQFF. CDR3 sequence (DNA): TGTGCCATCGGTTCTAGTGGGACTAGCGGGAGAAACGAGCAGTTCTTC.

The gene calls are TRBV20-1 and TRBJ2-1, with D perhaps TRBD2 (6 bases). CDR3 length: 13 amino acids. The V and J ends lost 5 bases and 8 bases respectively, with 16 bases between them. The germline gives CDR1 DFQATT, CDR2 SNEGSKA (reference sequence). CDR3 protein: CSARSGLGDEQFF. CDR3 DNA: TGCAGTGCTCGGAGCGGGTTGGGGGATGAGCAGTTCTTC.

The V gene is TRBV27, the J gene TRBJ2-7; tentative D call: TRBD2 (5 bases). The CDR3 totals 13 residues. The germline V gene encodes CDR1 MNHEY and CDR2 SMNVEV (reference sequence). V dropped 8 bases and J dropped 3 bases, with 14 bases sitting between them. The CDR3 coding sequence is TGTGCCAGCGGGGTGGGGAGACACTACGAGCAGTACTTC. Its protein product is CASGVGRHYEQYF.

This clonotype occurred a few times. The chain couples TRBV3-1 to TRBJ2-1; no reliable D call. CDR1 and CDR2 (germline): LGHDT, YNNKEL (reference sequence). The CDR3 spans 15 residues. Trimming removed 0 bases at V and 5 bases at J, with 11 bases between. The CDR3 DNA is TGTGCCAGCAGCCAAGATCCGACTCTTAACAATGAGCAGTTCTTC. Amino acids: CASSQDPTLNNEQFF.

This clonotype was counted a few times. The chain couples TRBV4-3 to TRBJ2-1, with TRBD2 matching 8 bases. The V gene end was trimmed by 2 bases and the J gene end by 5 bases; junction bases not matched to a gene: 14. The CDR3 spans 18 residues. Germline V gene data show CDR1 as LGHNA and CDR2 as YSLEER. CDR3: CASSQYTSGLGLNNEQFF. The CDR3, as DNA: TGCGCCAGCAGCCAATACACCTCGGGACTAGGTCTAAACAATGAGCAGTTCTTC.

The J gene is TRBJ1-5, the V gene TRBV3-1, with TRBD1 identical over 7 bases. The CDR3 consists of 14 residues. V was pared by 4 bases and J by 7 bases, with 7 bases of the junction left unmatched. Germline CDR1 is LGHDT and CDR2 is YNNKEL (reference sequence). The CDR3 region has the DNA TGTGCCAGCAGCCTCCGACAGGGAGAGCAGCCCCAGCATTTT. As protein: CASSLRQGEQPQHF. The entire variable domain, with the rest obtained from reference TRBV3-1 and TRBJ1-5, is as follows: DTAVSQTPKYLVTQMGNDKSIKCEQNLGHDTMYWYKQDSKKFLKIMFSYNNKELIINETVPNRFSPKSPDKAHLNLHINSLELGDSAVYFCASSLRQGEQPQHFGDGTRLSIL.

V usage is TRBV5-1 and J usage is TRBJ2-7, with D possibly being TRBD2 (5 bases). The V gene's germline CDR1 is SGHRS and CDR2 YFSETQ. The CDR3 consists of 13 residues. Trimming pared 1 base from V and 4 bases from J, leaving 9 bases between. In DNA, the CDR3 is TGCGCCAGCAGCTTGATGCCGGGATACGAGCAGTACTTC. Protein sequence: CASSLMPGYEQYF.

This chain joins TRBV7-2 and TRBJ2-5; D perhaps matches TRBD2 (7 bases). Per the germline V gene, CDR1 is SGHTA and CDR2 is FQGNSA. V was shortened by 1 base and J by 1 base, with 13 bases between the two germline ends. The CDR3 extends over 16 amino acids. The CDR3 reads CASSLVGGTIQETQYF. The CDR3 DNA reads TGTGCCAGCAGCTTAGTAGGGGGGACTATCCAAGAGACCCAGTACTTC. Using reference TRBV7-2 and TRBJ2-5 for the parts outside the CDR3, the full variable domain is GAGVSQSPSNKVTEKGKDVELRCDPISGHTALYWYRQSLGQGLEFLIYFQGNSAPDKSGLPSDRFSAERTGGSVSTLTIQRTQQEDSAVYLCASSLVGGTIQETQYFGPGTRLLVL.

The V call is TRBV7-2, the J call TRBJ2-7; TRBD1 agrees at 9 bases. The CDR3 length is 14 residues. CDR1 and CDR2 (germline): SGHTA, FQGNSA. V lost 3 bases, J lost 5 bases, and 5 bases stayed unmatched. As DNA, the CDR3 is TGTGCCAGCAGCTTCAAACAGGGGGCGGACGAGCAGTACTTC. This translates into CASSFKQGADEQYF.

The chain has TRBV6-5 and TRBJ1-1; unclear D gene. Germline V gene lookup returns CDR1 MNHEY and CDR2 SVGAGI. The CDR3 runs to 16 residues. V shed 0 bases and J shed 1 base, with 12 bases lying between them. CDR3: CASSYSIVQRNTEAFF. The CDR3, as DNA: TGTGCCAGCAGTTACTCGATCGTCCAGAGGAACACTGAAGCTTTCTTT.

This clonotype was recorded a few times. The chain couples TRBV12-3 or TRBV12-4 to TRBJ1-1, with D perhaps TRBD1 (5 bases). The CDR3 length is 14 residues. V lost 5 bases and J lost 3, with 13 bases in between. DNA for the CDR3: TGTGCCAGCAGTCCCCCGGGGGGGGACACTGAAGCTTTCTTT. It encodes CASSPPGGDTEAFF.

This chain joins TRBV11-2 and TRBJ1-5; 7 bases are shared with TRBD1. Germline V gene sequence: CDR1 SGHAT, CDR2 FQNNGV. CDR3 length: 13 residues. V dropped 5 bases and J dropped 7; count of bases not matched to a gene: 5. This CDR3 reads CASSPTGRQPQHF. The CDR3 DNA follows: TGTGCCAGCAGCCCGACAGGGAGGCAGCCCCAGCATTTT.

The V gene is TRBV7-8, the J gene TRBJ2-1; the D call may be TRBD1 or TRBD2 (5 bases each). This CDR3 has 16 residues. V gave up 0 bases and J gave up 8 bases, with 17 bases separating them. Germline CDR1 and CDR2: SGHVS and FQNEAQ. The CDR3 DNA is TGTGCCAGCAGCTTAGCCACCGGGGCCGAGGGATATGAGCAGTTCTTC. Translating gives CASSLATGAEGYEQFF.

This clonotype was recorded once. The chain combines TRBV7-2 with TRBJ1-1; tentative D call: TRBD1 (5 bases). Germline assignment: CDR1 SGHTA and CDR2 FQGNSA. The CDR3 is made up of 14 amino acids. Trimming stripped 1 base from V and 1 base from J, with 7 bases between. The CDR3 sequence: CASSLGDENTEAFF. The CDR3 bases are TGTGCCAGCAGCTTAGGGGACGAGAACACTGAAGCTTTCTTT. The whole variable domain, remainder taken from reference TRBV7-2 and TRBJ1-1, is GAGVSQSPSNKVTEKGKDVELRCDPISGHTALYWYRQSLGQGLEFLIYFQGNSAPDKSGLPSDRFSAERTGGSVSTLTIQRTQQEDSAVYLCASSLGDENTEAFFGQGTRLTVV.